A selection of T cell receptor beta chains follows, all from one sample in a study of identical twins. From the 5' RACE reads, TCRdb called clonotypes with MiXCR, one entry per CDR3 protein. This table has roughly 230,000 distinct CDR3 sequences, about 9% appearing once. The sample was also linked to a second study, of yellow fever vaccine responses in identical twins.

The sequenced sample was CD8+ T cells sorted from blood. The origin of the receptors is a woman between 18 and 29 years old in good health. Each CDR3 is given with its conserved first and last residue. A D gene is named only where the DNA matches it firmly. Part of the rows lack a size; the others show once, few, many or a class for expanded clones.

>.|TRBV7-9|many|TRBJ2-3
CASSPIATDTQYF
TGTGCCAGCAGCCCGATCGCTACAGATACGCAGTATTTT
>TRBD2|TRBV7-2|few|TRBJ2-1
CASSWAGLANEQFF
TGTGCCAGCAGCTGGGCCGGACTAGCCAATGAGCAGTTCTTC
>TRBD1|TRBV6-1|few|TRBJ1-5
CASRQDREHQPQHF
TGTGCCAGCAGACAGGACAGGGAACATCAGCCCCAGCATTTT
>TRBD1|TRBV29-1|many|TRBJ2-7
CSVEIGTGSYEQYF
TGCAGCGTTGAAATTGGGACAGGGTCCTACGAGCAGTACTTC
>TRBD2|TRBV6-2/TRBV6-3|few|TRBJ2-1
CASSRGGLAGALSSYNEQFF
TGTGCCAGCAGCCGAGGAGGCCTAGCGGGGGCCTTGAGCTCCTACAATGAGCAGTTCTTC
>.|TRBV7-6|many|TRBJ2-1
CASSLGTADNEQFF
TGTGCCAGCAGCTTAGGTACAGCAGACAATGAGCAGTTCTTC
>.|TRBV7-9|.|TRBJ2-1
CASSPPRRALGQFF
TGTGCCAGCAGCCCTCCGAGACGGGCCCTCGGGCAGTTCTTC
>.|TRBV9|few|TRBJ1-1
CASSPSSRAEAFF
TGTGCCAGCAGCCCCAGTTCTCGGGCTGAAGCTTTCTTT
>TRBD1|TRBV10-3|many|TRBJ2-1
CAIGQGSYNEQFF
TGTGCCATCGGACAGGGCTCCTACAATGAGCAGTTCTTC
>.|TRBV7-9|.|TRBJ2-2
CATIRRAGELFF
TGTGCCACCATTAGGCGAGCCGGGGAGCTGTTTTTT
>.|TRBV20-1|.|TRBJ2-3
CSAISESGDTQYF
TGCAGTGCTATATCGGAATCGGGAGATACGCAGTATTTT